One sample yielded the 25 T cell receptor beta chains listed below, sequenced in a study of blood T cell repertoires in COVID-19. Produced via immunoSEQ multiplex PCR; TCRdb's table is partial and in-frame only. This table holds under 250,000 clones, over 70% found once. Sequenced material: peripheral blood. Source of these receptors: a man aged 40-49 years with active or convalescent COVID-19.

CDR3 region: CASSRGLAEDTQYF. The CDR3 DNA sequence: TGTGCCAGCAGCCGTGGACTAGCGGAGGATACGCAGTATTTT. The chain employs TRBV11-2 and TRBJ2-3, with TRBD2 matching over 10 bases. The CDR3 extends over 14 amino acids. The J segment lost 6 bases and the V segment lost 5 bases, leaving 5 bases of the junction unmatched. Germline assignment: CDR1 SGHAT and CDR2 FQNNGV.

The rearrangement uses TRBV6-5 and TRBJ2-7, with TRBD2 matching 8 bases. Germline loops: CDR1 MNHEY, CDR2 SVGAGI. The trim removed 3 bases at V and 6 bases at J, leaving 7 bases unmatched. This CDR3 comprises 14 residues. CDR3 coding DNA: TGTGCCAGCAGTTATCGGCGGGGGGCCAGCGAGCAGTACTTC. It encodes CASSYRRGASEQYF.

The V gene is TRBV5-5, the J gene TRBJ1-2; 7 nucleotides agree with TRBD1. V gave up 0 bases and J gave up 4 bases; unmatched junction bases: 18. Per the germline V gene, CDR1 is SGHKS and CDR2 is YYEKEE (reference sequence). The CDR3 is 19 residues long. For the CDR3, the DNA is TGTGCCAGCAGCTTGGACCCTGTTTTCGGACAGGAGCTAACCTATGGCTACACCTTC. Translation: CASSLDPVFGQELTYGYTF.

The chain carries TRBV4-1 and TRBJ2-3; 9 bases match TRBD2. Germline assignment: CDR1 MGHRA and CDR2 YSYEKL. This CDR3 comprises 15 residues. V gave up 5 bases and J gave up 0 bases; unmatched junction bases: 3. The CDR3, as DNA: TGCGCCAGCAGCGTAGGACTAGCGAGCACAGATACGCAGTATTTT. Its translation: CASSVGLASTDTQYF.

CDR3 sequence: CSVRGGRTSYEQYF. CDR3 bases: TGCAGCGTGAGGGGGGGACGGACCTCCTACGAGCAGTACTTC. The V gene is TRBV29-1, the J gene TRBJ2-7, with D perhaps TRBD2 (7 bases). The CDR3 consists of 14 residues. V lost 6 bases and J 0 bases, leaving 15 bases between the germline ends. The germline gives CDR1 SQVTM, CDR2 ANQGSEA.

The V and J genes are TRBV27 and TRBJ2-2; TRBD2 aligns across 14 bases. This CDR3 has 17 amino acids. The J segment lost 5 bases and the V segment lost 1 base, leaving 3 bases of the junction unmatched. The germline CDR1 and CDR2 sequences are MNHEY and SMNVEV (reference sequence). CDR3 residues: CASSLYGLAGGTGELFF. The CDR3 DNA sequence: TGTGCCAGCAGTTTATATGGACTAGCGGGGGGTACCGGGGAGCTGTTTTTT.

V is TRBV30 and J is TRBJ2-2, with 9 bases identical to TRBD2. Germline CDR1 GTSNPN, CDR2 SVGIG (reference sequence). This CDR3 is 15 amino acids long. J lost 15 bases, V lost 4 bases, and 18 bases had no gene match. CDR3 nucleotides: TGTGCCTGGAACCCCAGGGGTGGAGCGGGAGGCAGGGTGTTTTTT. Translated: CAWNPRGGAGGRVFF.

This clone was seen a handful of times. This sequence joins TRBV19 and TRBJ2-3; 8 bases are a match to TRBD2. The CDR3 is 16 residues long. Looked up from germline, CDR1 is LNHDA and CDR2 is SQIVND (reference sequence). Unmatched junction bases numbered 9, after V lost 5 bases and J lost 2 bases. CDR3 amino acids: CASSPPGGAITDTQYF. The CDR3 DNA sequence: TGTGCCAGTAGTCCCCCCGGGGGGGCCATCACAGATACGCAGTATTTT. Filled out from reference TRBV19 and TRBJ2-3, the complete variable domain reads DGGITQSPKYLFRKEGQNVTLSCEQNLNHDAMYWYRQDPGQGLRLIYYSQIVNDFQKGDIAEGYSVSREKKESFPLTVTSAQKNPTAFYLCASSPPGGAITDTQYFGPGTRLTVL.

The rearrangement uses TRBV5-1 and TRBJ1-1, with D uncertain. V was trimmed by 1 base and J by 1 base, leaving 8 bases between them. The CDR3 runs to 14 residues. Germline values: CDR1 SGHRS, CDR2 YFSETQ. The chain's CDR3 is CASSLMEANTEAFF. CDR3 bases: TGCGCCAGCAGCTTGATGGAGGCGAACACTGAAGCTTTCTTT.

The chain joins TRBV24-1 to TRBJ2-1; possibly TRBD2 for D (6 bases). V was clipped by 1 base and J by 2 bases, with 11 bases between them. CDR3 length: 16 residues. Germline CDR1 is KGHDR and CDR2 is SFDVKD. The CDR3 sequence is CATSDFGGNTYNEQFF. The CDR3 DNA is TGTGCCACCAGTGATTTTGGAGGGAACACCTACAATGAGCAGTTCTTC.

This sequence joins TRBV2 and TRBJ2-7; TRBD2 matches 7 bases. The CDR3 contains 13 residues. CDR1 is SNHLY, CDR2 FYNNEI, per germline. Trimming took 5 bases from V and 7 from J; bases not matched to a gene: 8. CDR3 in DNA: TGTGCCAGCAGTAGGGACTACCCGGCGGAGCAGTACTTC. This codes for CASSRDYPAEQYF.

The gene calls are TRBV4-3 and TRBJ2-7; D may be TRBD2 (5 bases). The germline V and J ends were trimmed by 2 bases and 1 base, with 15 bases remaining between them. This CDR3 contains 16 residues. In germline, CDR1 is LGHNA, CDR2 YSLEER. CDR3 sequence: CASSQFYGERSYEQYF. The DNA of the CDR3 is TGCGCCAGCAGCCAATTCTACGGGGAGCGGTCCTACGAGCAGTACTTC.

This clone was counted once. J is TRBJ1-2 and V is TRBV5-5, with 10 bases lining up with TRBD1. The length of the CDR3 is 14 residues. Germline V gene lookup returns CDR1 SGHKS and CDR2 YYEKEE (reference sequence). V lost 4 bases and J lost 4; bases outside the gene matches: 4. The CDR3 sequence: CASSGGTGAYGYTF. CDR3 sequence (DNA): TGTGCCAGCAGCGGGGGGACAGGGGCCTATGGCTACACCTTC.

The sample holds a few counts of this clone. This chain links TRBV11-2 with TRBJ1-1, with D maybe TRBD1 (6 bases). The germline V gene has CDR1 SGHAT and CDR2 FQNNGV. CDR3 length: 12 residues. Trimming cost V 5 bases and J 4 bases, with 8 bases left between them. This CDR3 is CASSTGFTEAFF. The CDR3 DNA follows: TGTGCCAGCAGCACAGGGTTCACTGAAGCTTTCTTT.

The chain recombines TRBV7-9 with TRBJ2-3, with TRBD1 as a possible D gene (6 bases). The germline gives CDR1 SEHNR, CDR2 FQNEAQ (reference sequence). Between the trimmed V and J ends, which lost 3 bases and 3 bases, there was a span of 10 bases. This CDR3 is built from 14 residues. The CDR3 nucleotides read TGTGCCAGCAGCTTGAACAGGGAAACAGATACGCAGTATTTT. It is translated as CASSLNRETDTQYF.

The gene calls are TRBV28 and TRBJ2-3; TRBD1 agrees at 7 bases. Germline V gene lookup returns CDR1 MDHEN and CDR2 SYDVKM. This CDR3 comprises 11 residues. V lost 1 base, J lost 13 bases, and 2 bases stayed unmatched. The CDR3 DNA reads TGTGCCAGCAGTTTATTACAGGGGAAGTATTTT. It translates to CASSLLQGKYF.

This clone occurred a few times. This chain links TRBV5-1 with TRBJ1-4; TRBD1 aligns across 9 bases. Germline V gene sequence: CDR1 SGHRS, CDR2 YFSETQ. The CDR3 contains 14 residues. J was trimmed by 5 bases and V by 2 bases; bases with no gene match: 1. CDR3 nucleotide sequence: TGCGCCAGCAGCTTAACAGGGGGCAATGAAAAACTGTTTTTT. Encoded protein: CASSLTGGNEKLFF.

The DNA of the CDR3 is TGTGCCAGTAGTCAGGGGCCCGGCCCGGAAAAACTGTTTTTT. Encoded protein: CASSQGPGPEKLFF. This sequence joins TRBV19 and TRBJ1-4, with D possibly matching TRBD1 (6 bases). The CDR3 runs to 14 residues. Trimming took 5 bases from V and 8 from J, leaving 15 bases between them. Germline CDR1 reads LNHDA; CDR2 reads SQIVND (reference sequence).

The rearrangement uses TRBV3-1 (or the pseudogene TRBV3-2) and TRBJ1-1; D gene unclear. The germline V gene encodes CDR1 LGHDT and CDR2 YNNKEL (reference sequence). The CDR3 length is 13 residues. Trimming pared 0 bases from V and 6 bases from J, leaving 8 bases between. The CDR3 sequence: CASSQDLSSEAFF. The CDR3 DNA follows: TGTGCCAGCAGCCAAGATCTGTCGTCTGAAGCTTTCTTT.

The chain is built from TRBV11-2 and TRBJ2-7; D possibly corresponds to TRBD2 (6 bases). The V gene's germline CDR1 is SGHAT and CDR2 FQNNGV. The CDR3 extends over 16 amino acids. Trimming took off 4 bases at V and 2 bases at J, with 18 bases between the two ends. CDR3 sequence reads: CASSSQTGTGAYEQYF. The CDR3 DNA follows: TGTGCCAGCAGCTCCCAAACCGGGACGGGAGCCTACGAGCAGTACTTC.

This clone came up once. The same CDR3 arises from other DNA sequences in this sample as well. CDR3: CASSRTSGGTDTQYF. The DNA for the CDR3 is TGTGCCAGCAGCCGAACTAGCGGAGGCACAGATACGCAGTATTTT. J is TRBJ2-3 and V is TRBV7-9; 8 nucleotides line up with TRBD2. The CDR3 has 15 residues. V trimming: 5 bases; J trimming: 1 base; junction bases outside the gene matches: 5. The germline CDR1 and CDR2 sequences are SEHNR and FQNEAQ (reference sequence).

The chain joins TRBV7-9 to TRBJ1-4, with D unclear. The V gene's germline CDR1 is SEHNR and CDR2 FQNEAQ (reference sequence). The CDR3 sequence is 14 residues long. V lost 1 base to trimming and J lost 4 bases, with 7 bases between them. The CDR3, as DNA: TGTGCCAGCAGCTTAGGGCAGTATAATGAAAAACTGTTTTTT. Its translation: CASSLGQYNEKLFF.

The chain uses TRBV6-1 and TRBJ2-3; D may be TRBD1 (5 bases). Germline values: CDR1 MNHNS, CDR2 SASEGT. The CDR3 is 14 residues long. The V end lost 2 bases, the J end lost 4 bases, and 10 bases lay between the germline ends. Here the CDR3 reads CASSEQGIADTQYF. The DNA for the CDR3 is TGTGCCAGCAGTGAACAGGGTATCGCAGATACGCAGTATTTT.

In its sample, this clone was seen once. The V gene is TRBV24-1, the J gene TRBJ1-2; 8 nucleotides agree with TRBD1. The CDR3 has 11 residues. Germline trimming cut 6 bases from V and 8 bases from J; bases unmatched to any gene: 1. Germline V lookup: CDR1 KGHDR, CDR2 SFDVKD. Here the CDR3 reads CATSSGGGYTF. The CDR3 DNA reads TGTGCCACCAGTTCAGGGGGCGGCTACACCTTC.

The chain carries TRBV7-2 and TRBJ2-1, with D uncertain. Between the trimmed V and J ends, which lost 2 bases and 9 bases, there was a span of 11 bases. Per germline, CDR1 SGHTA and CDR2 FQGNSA. The CDR3 spans 13 residues. CDR3 protein: CASSLTLQAEQFF. CDR3 nucleotide sequence: TGTGCCAGCAGCTTAACCCTTCAAGCTGAGCAGTTCTTC.